The subject of this entry is one T cell receptor (beta chain). Its antigen is currently unknown. Trimming cost V 8 bases and J 11 bases; bases outside gene matches: 20. The germline V gene has CDR1 LGHNA and CDR2 YNFKEQ. The CDR3 spans 16 residues. The data are from a study of T cell responses to AZD1222 COVID-19 vaccine. Notes on the study in general: Targets within unmutated variant regions were reportedly found for nearly half of spike-specific TCRs. Breadth and depth of Spike-specific TCRs rose after two AZD1222 doses. Baseline seropositivity occurred in only a handful of AZD1222 recipients.

TCRdb's copy holds only in-frame clones and misses some; the assay was immunoSEQ multiplex PCR. The sample records about 99,000 clones, approximately 86% being singletons. This TCR was recovered from an adult who received the MenACWY meningococcal vaccine as a control. The sample here was peripheral blood, taken 28 days after the second dose of the MenACWY control vaccine. The genes are TRBV4-2 and TRBJ1-3; 8 positions match TRBD1. CDR3 loop: CASSNYWTGTSKPIYF. The CDR3 nucleotides are TGTGCCAGCTCTAATTACTGGACAGGGACATCTAAACCCATATATTTT.